The 32 T cell receptor beta chains below were found in one sample sequenced in a study of blood T cell repertoires in COVID-19. Some clones are missing from TCRdb's copy, which holds only in-frame ones; the method was immunoSEQ multiplex PCR. The repertoire holds 300,000 to 400,000 clones, with over 70% as singletons. The material sequenced was peripheral blood. All receptors derive from a man aged 25-40 years with active or convalescent COVID-19.

The J gene is TRBJ1-2, the V gene TRBV12-5; a possible D gene is TRBD1 (6 bases). This CDR3 comprises 13 residues. Per germline, CDR1 LGHNT and CDR2 FRNRAP. Trimming cost V 2 bases and J 4 bases, with 8 bases left between them. The CDR3 sequence is CASGLWGPYGYTF. DNA for the CDR3: TGTGCTAGTGGTTTGTGGGGGCCCTATGGCTACACCTTC. The variable domain in full, with the rest retrieved from reference TRBV12-5 and TRBJ1-2, is DARVTQTPRHKVTEMGQEVTMRCQPILGHNTVFWYRQTMMQGLELLAYFRNRAPLDDSGMPKDRFSAEMPDATLATLKIQPSEPRDSAVYFCASGLWGPYGYTFGSGTRLTVV.

The chain combines TRBV19 with TRBJ2-1, with 10 bases fitting TRBD1. CDR3 size: 14 residues. V was clipped by 5 bases and J by 10 bases; unmatched bases: 8. Germline values: CDR1 LNHDA, CDR2 SQIVND (reference sequence). The CDR3 here is CASSARDRGGEQFF. The DNA of the CDR3 is TGTGCCAGTAGTGCCCGGGACAGGGGCGGAGAGCAGTTCTTC.

This clone was seen a single time. J is TRBJ2-3 and V is TRBV5-1, with D perhaps TRBD2 (5 bases). This CDR3 has 14 amino acids. The V gene lost 4 bases and the J gene lost 2 bases, with 11 bases spanning the gap. Germline lookup yields CDR1 SGHRS and CDR2 YFSETQ. CDR3 coding DNA: TGCGCCAGCAGCCTTGGACTTTCCACAGATACGCAGTATTTT. It is translated as CASSLGLSTDTQYF.

V gene TRBV7-9 combines with J gene TRBJ1-2; 7 bases map to TRBD1. After removal of 3 bases from V and 2 bases from J, the junction contained 18 bases not matched to a gene. There are 19 residues in the CDR3. Germline CDR1 is SEHNR and CDR2 is FQNEAQ (reference sequence). The CDR3 sequence: CASSFPNRETGRTNYGYTF. CDR3 bases: TGTGCCAGCAGCTTCCCGAATCGTGAGACAGGGAGAACAAACTATGGCTACACCTTC. Filled out from reference TRBV7-9 and TRBJ1-2, the complete variable domain reads DTGVSQNPRHKITKRGQNVTFRCDPISEHNRLYWYRQTLGQGPEFLTYFQNEAQLEKSRLLSDRFSAERPKGSFSTLEIQRTEQGDSAMYLCASSFPNRETGRTNYGYTFGSGTRLTVV.

This rearrangement joins TRBV28 to TRBJ2-7, with 8 bases aligning to TRBD1. This CDR3 is built from 18 residues. Germline trimming cut 3 bases from V and 0 bases from J; bases unmatched to any gene: 13. CDR1 is MDHEN, CDR2 SYDVKM, per germline. The CDR3 sequence: CASSFFAFRQGSSYEQYF. As DNA, the CDR3 is TGTGCCAGCAGTTTTTTTGCCTTTAGACAGGGGAGCTCCTACGAGCAGTACTTC.

This chain links TRBV29-1 with TRBJ2-3; 9 bases match TRBD2. CDR3 length: 15 amino acids. Losses at the gene ends were 8 bases for V and 7 bases for J; bases not matched to a gene: 16. Germline assignment: CDR1 SQVTM and CDR2 ANQGSEA. The CDR3: CSTDGLAWGVNTQYF. Written as DNA, the CDR3 is TGCAGCACCGACGGACTAGCGTGGGGGGTGAATACGCAGTATTTT.

The chain has TRBV19 and TRBJ1-1; TRBD1 might be the D (6 bases). The CDR3 is 16 amino acids. Germline-derived CDR1 and CDR2 are LNHDA and SQIVND (reference sequence). V dropped 3 bases and J dropped 6 bases, with 20 bases sitting between them. The chain's CDR3 is CASSMGATGGGPEAFF. The CDR3 bases are TGTGCCAGTAGTATGGGGGCGACGGGCGGCGGGCCTGAAGCTTTCTTT.

The chain combines TRBV4-2 with TRBJ1-4, with D maybe TRBD1 (6 bases). Per germline, CDR1 LGHNA and CDR2 YNFKEQ. The CDR3 consists of 14 residues. V was trimmed by 6 bases and J by 2 bases, leaving 10 bases between them. In DNA form, the CDR3 reads TGTGCCAGCAGACCGACAGGCACTAATGAAAAACTGTTTTTT. Its protein is CASRPTGTNEKLFF.

This chain joins TRBV15 and TRBJ1-5; possibly TRBD1 for D (6 bases). This CDR3 is 16 amino acids long. V was cut by 0 bases and J by 7 bases, with 16 bases left in between. From germline, CDR1 is LNHNV and CDR2 YYDKDF (reference sequence). As DNA, the CDR3 is TGTGCCACCAGCAGAGATTCGGACAGCGCGAAGCAGCCCCAGCATTTT. Residues: CATSRDSDSAKQPQHF.

This rearrangement joins TRBV19 to TRBJ1-1, with 9 bases that match TRBD1. The V and J ends lost 4 bases and 1 base, in that order; junction bases with no gene match: 10. CDR1 is LNHDA, CDR2 SQIVND, per germline (reference sequence). The CDR3 loop spans 17 amino acids. DNA for the CDR3: TGTGCCAGTAGTAATCGGGACAGGGCGAAGAGGAACACTGAAGCTTTCTTT. Encoded protein: CASSNRDRAKRNTEAFF.

This chain links TRBV24-1 with TRBJ2-5, with TRBD2 matching over 7 bases. The J segment lost 3 bases and the V segment lost 4 bases, leaving 7 bases of the junction unmatched. Germline CDR1 and CDR2: KGHDR and SFDVKD. This CDR3 region has 15 residues. In DNA, the CDR3 is TGTGCCACCAGTGACCCCGGGGCGGGGGAAGAGACCCAGTACTTC. Its translation is CATSDPGAGEETQYF.

This clone was recorded a few times. The chain couples TRBV3-1 (or the pseudogene TRBV3-2) to TRBJ2-1, with a weak D call TRBD2 (6 bases). The CDR3 is made up of 16 amino acids. Germline lookup yields CDR1 LGHDT and CDR2 YNNKEL (reference sequence). Trimming stripped 0 bases from V and 3 bases from J, with 12 bases between. CDR3 sequence (DNA): TGTGCCAGCAGCCAAGATGCAGCGGGCCTCTACAATGAGCAGTTCTTC. It encodes CASSQDAAGLYNEQFF.

The V gene is TRBV7-2, the J gene TRBJ1-4; D is unclear. V was pared by 5 bases and J by 12 bases, with 19 bases between. This CDR3 has 14 amino acids. CDR1 is SGHTA, CDR2 FQGNSA, per germline. Here the CDR3 DNA reads TGTGCCAGCAGCCTTCGAGACGCAAATGAGGAACTGTTTTTT. Translating it yields CASSLRDANEELFF.

V gene TRBV10-3 combines with J gene TRBJ1-2; no firm D call. Trimming took 0 bases from V and 8 from J, leaving 10 bases between them. This CDR3 spans 13 amino acids. Germline CDR1 ENHRY, CDR2 SYGVKD. The CDR3 spells CAISESRSVGYTF. The DNA for the CDR3 is TGTGCCATCAGTGAGTCCCGATCAGTGGGCTACACCTTC.

The CDR3 region is CASSPDSGRARYEQYF. CDR3 coding DNA: TGTGCCAGCAGCCCGGATAGCGGGAGGGCTCGCTACGAGCAGTACTTC. This chain joins TRBV7-8 and TRBJ2-7; TRBD2 agrees at 11 bases. The CDR3 runs 16 residues. V was pared by 5 bases and J by 3 bases, with 9 bases of the junction left unmatched. Germline V CDR1 and CDR2: SGHVS, FQNEAQ.

The chain has TRBV5-4 and TRBJ1-1; 7 positions agree with TRBD1. The CDR3 consists of 16 residues. Unmatched junction bases numbered 11, after V lost 2 bases and J lost 4 bases. The germline V gene encodes CDR1 SGHNT and CDR2 YYREEE (reference sequence). The CDR3 region is CASSFSPQGEVTEAFF. The CDR3 DNA follows: TGTGCCAGCAGCTTCTCACCCCAGGGGGAGGTCACTGAAGCTTTCTTT.

The chain is built from TRBV4-2 and TRBJ2-1; 10 bases are a match to TRBD2. This CDR3 comprises 15 residues. The V gene end was trimmed by 1 base and the J gene end by 7 bases; junction bases not matched to a gene: 4. The germline V gene has CDR1 LGHNA and CDR2 YNFKEQ. The CDR3 region has the DNA TGTGCCAGCAGCCAAGGGTTAGCGGGAGGTAATGAGCAGTTCTTC. This translates into CASSQGLAGGNEQFF.

The CDR3 bases are TGTGCTAGTGGTTTGGTAGGAGGGAGCGGGGAGACCCAGTACTTC. This sequence encodes CASGLVGGSGETQYF. The chain employs TRBV12-5 and TRBJ2-5; D perhaps matches TRBD2 (6 bases). The germline gives CDR1 LGHNT, CDR2 FRNRAP. CDR3 size: 15 residues. V lost 0 bases, J lost 5 bases, and 13 bases lay in between.

This chain connects TRBV7-3 to TRBJ2-5; TRBD2 agrees at 12 bases. J gave up 4 bases and V 5 bases, and 2 bases lay outside the gene matches. This CDR3 is built from 14 residues. The germline V gene encodes CDR1 SGHTA and CDR2 FQGTGA. In nucleotides, the CDR3 is TGTGCCAGCAGCCCTAGCGGGGGGGGAGAGACCCAGTACTTC. Translating it yields CASSPSGGGETQYF.

The chain links TRBV20-1 to TRBJ2-1; TRBD2 might be the D (5 bases). This CDR3 comprises 14 residues. Trimming left V 3 bases short and J 0 bases short, with 9 bases between. CDR1 is DFQATT and CDR2 is SNEGSKA in the germline V gene (reference sequence). The CDR3 region has the DNA TGCAGTGCTAGTGGTAGCGCCTCCTACAATGAGCAGTTCTTC. It encodes CSASGSASYNEQFF.

J is TRBJ2-5 and V is TRBV7-9; tentatively, D is TRBD2 (5 bases). Germline loops: CDR1 SEHNR, CDR2 FQNEAQ (reference sequence). The CDR3 runs to 14 residues. Trimming removed 5 bases from V and 4 bases from J, with 14 bases in between. In DNA, the CDR3 is TGTGCCAGCAGCCGGGAACCGGGTGGAGAGACCCAGTACTTC. It encodes CASSREPGGETQYF.

The V call is TRBV7-9, the J call TRBJ1-5, with 9 bases fitting TRBD1. This CDR3 is 17 amino acids long. The germline CDR1 and CDR2 sequences are SEHNR and FQNEAQ (reference sequence). V was pared by 2 bases and J by 6 bases, with 11 bases of the junction left unmatched. Written as DNA, the CDR3 is TGTGCCAGCAGCTTAAGTCCGGACAGGGGATTTAGTCAGCCCCAGCATTTT. It encodes CASSLSPDRGFSQPQHF.

The J gene is TRBJ1-1, the V gene TRBV29-1; unclear D gene. CDR1 and CDR2 from the germline V gene are SQVTM and ANQGSEA. The length of the CDR3 is 13 residues. Trimming cost V 5 bases and J 0 bases, with 10 bases left between them. The CDR3 reads CSVQGGLNTEAFF. CDR3 sequence (DNA): TGCAGCGTTCAAGGAGGCCTGAACACTGAAGCTTTCTTT.

V usage is TRBV10-3 and J usage is TRBJ1-1, with 9 positions matching TRBD1. The V gene's germline CDR1 is ENHRY and CDR2 SYGVKD. The CDR3 runs 18 residues. V was clipped by 5 bases and J by 1 base; unmatched bases: 14. Written as DNA, the CDR3 is TGTGCCATCAGTAGCGGCGAGGCGACAGGGGGAGGGAACACTGAAGCTTTCTTT. It specifies CAISSGEATGGGNTEAFF.

The chain recombines TRBV4-3 with TRBJ2-5, with a possible D match to TRBD2 (7 bases). The CDR3 has 16 residues. Trimming took off 4 bases at V and 5 bases at J, with 20 bases between the two ends. The V gene's germline CDR1 is LGHNA and CDR2 YSLEER. The CDR3 loop is CASSPDPGGIRETQYF. For the CDR3, the DNA is TGCGCCAGCAGCCCAGACCCGGGGGGCATCCGGGAGACCCAGTACTTC.

The CDR3 nucleotides are TGTGCCAGCTCAGGACAGAGCTCCTACGAGCAGTACTTC. It codes for CASSGQSSYEQYF. V usage is TRBV14 and J usage is TRBJ2-7; possible D gene TRBD1, 6 bases. CDR1 and CDR2 from the germline V gene are SGHDN and FVKESK. The CDR3 consists of 13 residues. Trimming left V 8 bases short and J 0 bases short, with 11 bases between.

There are a few counts of this clone. The V call is TRBV7-8, the J call TRBJ2-2; D might be TRBD1 (6 bases). The CDR3 length is 15 residues. CDR1 and CDR2 from the germline V gene are SGHVS and FQNEAQ. Trimming took 5 bases from V and 6 from J, leaving 16 bases between them. This CDR3 is CASSLGAGRAGELFF. As DNA, the CDR3 is TGTGCCAGCAGCCTGGGGGCTGGAAGGGCCGGGGAGCTGTTTTTT.

The rearrangement uses TRBV6-6 and TRBJ1-2; maybe TRBD1 (5 bases). In germline, CDR1 is MNHNY, CDR2 SVGAGI (reference sequence). This CDR3 is 14 amino acids long. Between the trimmed V and J ends, which lost 0 bases and 1 base, there was a span of 6 bases. Here the CDR3 DNA reads TGTGCCAGCAGTTACTCTGACAGTAACTATGGCTACACCTTC. The encoded protein is CASSYSDSNYGYTF.

The V call is TRBV7-6, the J call TRBJ2-2; TRBD1 matches at 10 bases. Trimming took 6 bases from V and 7 from J; bases not matched to a gene: 8. CDR3 size: 15 residues. Germline V gene data show CDR1 as SGHVS and CDR2 as FNYEAQ. The DNA of the CDR3 is TGTGCCAGCAGAAACGGACAGGGGGAAATCGGGGAGCTGTTTTTT. Amino acid sequence: CASRNGQGEIGELFF. The complete variable domain, with remaining parts taken from reference TRBV7-6 and TRBJ2-2, reads GAGVSQSPRYKVTKRGQDVALRCDPISGHVSLYWYRQALGQGPEFLTYFNYEAQQDKSGLPNDRFSAERPEGSISTLTIQRTEQRDSAMYRCASRNGQGEIGELFFGEGSRLTVL.

The V and J genes are TRBV11-2 and TRBJ1-2; 7 bases agree with TRBD1. V lost 5 bases, J lost 8 bases, and 14 bases stayed unmatched. The CDR3 covers 15 residues. Germline V gene data show CDR1 as SGHAT and CDR2 as FQNNGV. CDR3 protein: CASSPARGRREGYTF. The CDR3 coding sequence is TGTGCCAGCAGCCCGGCGAGGGGGCGCCGGGAAGGCTACACCTTC.

The rearrangement joins TRBV4-1 to TRBJ2-1; no reliable D call. V shed 1 base and J shed 0 bases, with 13 bases lying between them. Germline CDR1 MGHRA, CDR2 YSYEKL. CDR3 size: 17 residues. The CDR3 DNA reads as TGCGCCAGCAGCCAAGGTCCCGGCGGTAGCTCCTACAATGAGCAGTTCTTC. This encodes CASSQGPGGSSYNEQFF.

V is TRBV30 and J is TRBJ2-7, with 10 bases that match TRBD1. The CDR3 is 14 residues long. V was clipped by 3 bases and J by 1 base; unmatched bases: 3. CDR1 is GTSNPN and CDR2 is SVGIG in the germline V gene (reference sequence). CDR3 protein: CAWRGQGRSYEQYF. CDR3 coding DNA: TGTGCCTGGAGGGGACAGGGGAGGTCCTACGAGCAGTACTTC.